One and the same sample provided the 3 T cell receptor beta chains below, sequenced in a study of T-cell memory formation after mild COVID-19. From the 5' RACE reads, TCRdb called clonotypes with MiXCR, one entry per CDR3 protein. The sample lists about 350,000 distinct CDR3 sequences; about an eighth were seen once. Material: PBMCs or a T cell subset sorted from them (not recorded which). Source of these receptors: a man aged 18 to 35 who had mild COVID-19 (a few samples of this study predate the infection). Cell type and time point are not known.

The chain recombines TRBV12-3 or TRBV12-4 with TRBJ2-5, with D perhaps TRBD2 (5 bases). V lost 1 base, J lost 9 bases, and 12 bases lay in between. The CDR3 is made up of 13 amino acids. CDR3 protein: CASSLGRTSAQYF. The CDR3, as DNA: TGTGCCAGCAGTTTAGGACGGACTTCGGCCCAGTACTTC.

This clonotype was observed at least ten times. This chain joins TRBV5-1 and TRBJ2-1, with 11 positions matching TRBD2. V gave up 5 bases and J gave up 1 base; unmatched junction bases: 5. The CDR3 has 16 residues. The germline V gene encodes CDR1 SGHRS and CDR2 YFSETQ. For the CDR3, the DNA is TGCGCCAGCAGGGCCACTAGCGGGGGTTCCTACAATGAGCAGTTCTTC. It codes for CASRATSGGSYNEQFF.

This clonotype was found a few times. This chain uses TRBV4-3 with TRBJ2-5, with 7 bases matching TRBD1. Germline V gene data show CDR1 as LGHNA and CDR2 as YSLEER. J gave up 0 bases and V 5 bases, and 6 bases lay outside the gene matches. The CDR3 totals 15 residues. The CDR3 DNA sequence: TGCGCCAGCAGCAAGGGACAGATGTACCAAGAGACCCAGTACTTC. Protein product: CASSKGQMYQETQYF.